These 5 T cell receptor beta chains came from one sample sequenced in a study of shared clonotypes between healthy human individuals. Produced via immunoSEQ multiplex PCR; TCRdb's table is partial and in-frame only. Of around 2,000,000 clones listed, 85% to 95% are singletons. Naive CD8 cells comprised CD45RO-negative, CCR7-positively selected cells, excluding terminally differentiated effector memory CD45RA+ cells. Material: naive CD8+ T cells sorted from blood. These receptors all stem from a man aged 18 to 35 in good health.

V is TRBV6-1 and J is TRBJ2-2; D tentatively fits TRBD1 or TRBD2 (6 bases each). CDR3 length equals 14 residues. V lost 8 bases to trimming and J lost 2 bases, with 12 bases between them. Germline values: CDR1 MNHNS, CDR2 SASEGT. CDR3 region: CASGGTINTGELFF. The CDR3 DNA reads as TGTGCCAGCGGAGGGACAATCAACACCGGGGAGCTGTTTTTT.

The chain uses TRBV5-1 and TRBJ1-4; 8 positions agree with TRBD1. CDR3 length: 15 amino acids. From germline, CDR1 is SGHRS and CDR2 YFSETQ. The ends lost 4 bases at V and 2 bases at J; junction bases unmatched: 4. In nucleotides, the CDR3 is TGCGCCAGCAGCATTACAGGGGGTACTAATGAAAAACTGTTTTTT. Amino acid sequence: CASSITGGTNEKLFF.

The rearrangement links TRBV9 to TRBJ2-2, with D perhaps matching TRBD1 (6 bases). The CDR3 is 16 residues long. Trimming removed 0 bases from V and 6 bases from J, with 15 bases in between. Germline CDR1 is SGDLS and CDR2 is YYNGEE. CDR3 in amino acids: CASSVGSGANPGELFF. Here the CDR3 DNA reads TGTGCCAGCAGCGTAGGGTCAGGGGCAAACCCCGGGGAGCTGTTTTTT.

The V call is TRBV5-7, the J call TRBJ2-7; no definite D call. TRBV5-7 has ORF status, its function being uncertain. The CDR3 spans 14 residues. Trimming stripped 6 bases from V and 3 bases from J, with 16 bases between. CDR3 residues: CASTNSQSHYEQYF. CDR3 nucleotide sequence: TGTGCCAGCACTAACAGCCAGTCTCACTACGAGCAGTACTTC.

The chain recombines TRBV11-2 with TRBJ2-7; possible D gene TRBD2, 6 bases. This CDR3 contains 15 residues. Looked up from germline, CDR1 is SGHAT and CDR2 is FQNNGV. The V gene lost 5 bases and the J gene lost 3 bases, with 17 bases spanning the gap. For the CDR3, the DNA is TGTGCCAGCAGCCCACCCGGTGGGGGGTTCTACGAGCAGTACTTC. Protein product: CASSPPGGGFYEQYF.